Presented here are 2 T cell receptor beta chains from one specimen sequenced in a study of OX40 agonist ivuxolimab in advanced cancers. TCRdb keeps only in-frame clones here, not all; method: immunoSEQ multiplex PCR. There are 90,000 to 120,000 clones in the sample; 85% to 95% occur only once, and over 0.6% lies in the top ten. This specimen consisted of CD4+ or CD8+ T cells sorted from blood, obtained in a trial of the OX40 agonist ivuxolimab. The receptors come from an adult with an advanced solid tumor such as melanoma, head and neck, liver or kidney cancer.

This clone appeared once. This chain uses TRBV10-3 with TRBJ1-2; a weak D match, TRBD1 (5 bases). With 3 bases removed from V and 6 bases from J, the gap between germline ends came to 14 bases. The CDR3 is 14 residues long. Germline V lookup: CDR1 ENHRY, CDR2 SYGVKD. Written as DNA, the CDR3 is TGTGCCATCAGTGATTCGACAGAGTATGATGGCTACACCTTC. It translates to CAISDSTEYDGYTF.

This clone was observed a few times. CDR3 nucleotide sequence: TGCGCCAGCAGCCAAGAGGACAGAAGCTACACCTTC. Translating it yields CASSQEDRSYTF. V is TRBV4-1 and J is TRBJ1-2, with D possibly matching TRBD1 (6 bases). Between the trimmed V and J ends, which lost 0 bases and 9 bases, there was a span of 8 bases. This CDR3 has 12 amino acids. Germline V lookup: CDR1 MGHRA, CDR2 YSYEKL.